One sample yielded the 31 T cell receptor beta chains listed below, sequenced in a study of regulatory T cells in long-lasting Graves disease. Researchers made TCR beta libraries by using iRepertoire HTBI primers and running Arm-PCR on CDR3 regions. TCRdb reanalysed the multiplex PCR reads using MiXCR and keeps one entry per CDR3 protein. Counted here are some 600,000 distinct CDR3 sequences, about 16% occurring once; the ten biggest clones make up around 11%. Time point here: newly diagnosed GD, antithyroid drugs for less than 3 months. There was RNA extracted from PBMCs, and the TCR library was made from it. These same records also appear under a second study, on T cells in Graves' hyperthyroidism and ophthalmopathy.

Sample: peripheral blood mononuclear cells (PBMCs), taken at new diagnosis, from a patient treated with antithyroid drugs. The receptors derive from a man aged 18 to 30 with Graves disease.

This clonotype showed up just a few times. The rearrangement links TRBV5-1 to TRBJ1-3, with D perhaps matching TRBD1 (5 bases). The germline V gene has CDR1 SGHRS and CDR2 YFSETQ. V lost 7 bases and J lost 0, with 14 bases in between. The CDR3 spans 15 residues. For the CDR3, the DNA is TGCGCCAGCGGAAACCCAGGGACCTCTGGAAACACCATATATTTT. Its translation: CASGNPGTSGNTIYF.

A word on this clonotype: A much larger clone differs from this one at a single base, so this may be a read error. The chain has TRBV6-2 or TRBV6-3 and TRBJ2-7, with D unclear. Germline values: CDR1 MNHEY, CDR2 SVGEGT. V dropped 1 base and J dropped 1 base, with 2 bases sitting between them. The CDR3 contains 12 residues. This chain's CDR3 is CASSYWSYEQYF. The CDR3 DNA follows: TGTGCCAGCAGTTACTGGTCCTACGAGCAGTACTTC.

The V gene is TRBV5-1, the J gene TRBJ2-5; weak D call: TRBD2 (6 bases). Germline-derived CDR1 and CDR2 are SGHRS and YFSETQ. CDR3 length equals 13 residues. Between the trimmed V and J ends, which lost 5 bases and 5 bases, there was a span of 13 bases. The CDR3: CASSRREGETQYF. The DNA of the CDR3 is TGCGCCAGCAGTAGGCGGGAAGGGGAGACCCAGTACTTC.

At least ten counts were recorded for this clonotype. This rearrangement joins TRBV5-1 to TRBJ2-3; 7 positions agree with TRBD1. The V gene end was trimmed by 5 bases and the J gene end by 1 base; junction bases not matched to a gene: 4. The length of the CDR3 is 14 residues. Germline-derived CDR1 and CDR2 are SGHRS and YFSETQ. In DNA, the CDR3 is TGCGCCAGCAGGTGGCAGGGGGGCACAGATACGCAGTATTTT. Its protein product is CASRWQGGTDTQYF.

This clonotype was seen many times. The V gene is TRBV30, the J gene TRBJ2-3, with D hard to call. The CDR3 spans 10 residues. Trimming cost V 5 bases and J 4 bases, with 4 bases left between them. Germline V gene lookup returns CDR1 GTSNPN and CDR2 SVGIG (reference sequence). CDR3 sequence: CAWGSDTQYF. The CDR3 region has the DNA TGTGCCTGGGGGTCAGATACGCAGTATTTT. The complete variable domain, with remaining parts taken from reference TRBV30 and TRBJ2-3, reads SQTIHQWPATLVQPVGSPLSLECTVEGTSNPNLYWYRQAAGRGLQLLFYSVGIGQISSEVPQNLSASRPQDRQFILSSKKLLLSDSGFYLCAWGSDTQYFGPGTRLTVL.

In its sample, this clonotype was seen a few times. This sequence joins TRBV6-1 and TRBJ2-7; D remains ambiguous. V lost 0 bases and J 6 bases, leaving 15 bases between the germline ends. The CDR3 contains 15 residues. Germline CDR1 reads MNHNS; CDR2 reads SASEGT. The CDR3 DNA follows: TGTGCCAGCAGTGAAGCGAACAGATTCTTAGGCGAGCAGTACTTC. Translated: CASSEANRFLGEQYF.

The rearrangement joins TRBV20-1 to TRBJ2-3; weak D call: TRBD2 (5 bases). The germline V gene has CDR1 DFQATT and CDR2 SNEGSKA (reference sequence). V shed 0 bases and J shed 0 bases, with 13 bases lying between them. There are 16 residues in the CDR3. CDR3 nucleotides: TGCAGTGCTAGAGATCGGAGGACGGAGAGCACAGATACGCAGTATTTT. Translated: CSARDRRTESTDTQYF.

This clonotype was detected many times. The chain couples TRBV3-1 to TRBJ2-7; D is perhaps TRBD2 (6 bases). The CDR3 is made up of 15 amino acids. V lost 1 base, J lost 5 bases, and 15 bases lay in between. Germline CDR1 LGHDT, CDR2 YNNKEL (reference sequence). As DNA, the CDR3 is TGTGCCAGCAGCCAAGGGTCAAGCGGGTTAAACGAGCAGTACTTC. It specifies CASSQGSSGLNEQYF.

The V and J genes are TRBV10-2 and TRBJ1-5; 9 bases map to TRBD1. J lost 12 bases, V lost 1 base, and 4 bases had no gene match. CDR3 size: 13 residues. CDR1 is WSHSY, CDR2 SAAADI, per germline. Here the CDR3 reads CASSEYTGGYQHF. DNA of the CDR3: TGCGCCAGCAGTGAGTACACAGGGGGCTACCAGCATTTT.

This clonotype was counted at least ten times. V is TRBV20-1 and J is TRBJ2-7, with 8 bases matching TRBD2. Germline V gene lookup returns CDR1 DFQATT and CDR2 SNEGSKA (reference sequence). V lost 3 bases to trimming and J lost 7 bases; unmatched junction nucleotides: 8. The CDR3 is made up of 13 amino acids. The CDR3 loop reads CSASQGRGGEQYF. CDR3 DNA sequence: TGCAGTGCTAGTCAGGGCCGGGGGGGTGAGCAGTACTTC.

A note on this clonotype: One junction end disagrees with the germline gene, perhaps due to a read error. The gene calls are TRBV6-1 and TRBJ2-2; weak D call: TRBD1 (5 bases). The V gene's germline CDR1 is MNHNS and CDR2 SASEGT. The CDR3 totals 15 residues. The CDR3 DNA reads as TGTGCCACCAGTGCAACAGGTCTGAACACCGGGGAGCTGTTTTTT. Protein: CATSATGLNTGELFF.

The chain combines TRBV5-1 with TRBJ1-4, with 9 bases matching TRBD1. Trimming cost V 2 bases and J 8 bases; bases outside gene matches: 7. The CDR3 extends over 15 amino acids. The germline CDR1 and CDR2 sequences are SGHRS and YFSETQ. The CDR3 sequence: CASSLMGTGTEKLFF. The DNA of the CDR3 is TGCGCCAGCAGCTTAATGGGGACAGGGACCGAAAAACTGTTTTTT.

This clonotype was counted many times. This chain uses TRBV7-6 with TRBJ2-7; tentatively, D is TRBD2 (6 bases). The germline V and J ends were trimmed by 0 bases and 2 bases, with 11 bases remaining between them. Germline V lookup: CDR1 SGHVS, CDR2 FNYEAQ. This CDR3 has 15 amino acids. For the CDR3, the DNA is TGTGCCAGCAGCTTAGCGGGGGGAATCGCCTACGAGCAGTACTTC. This translates into CASSLAGGIAYEQYF.

CDR3 in DNA: TGCGCCAGCAGCCCGGAGGAGGGGGGCCTGACTCAGCCCCAGCATTTT. Amino acid sequence: CASSPEEGGLTQPQHF. V and J are TRBV4-1 and TRBJ1-5; maybe TRBD1 (6 bases). Germline CDR1 and CDR2: MGHRA and YSYEKL. The CDR3 is made up of 16 amino acids. Trimming took 4 bases from V and 6 from J, leaving 19 bases between them.

This clonotype has a count of ten or more. The V call is TRBV12-3 or TRBV12-4, the J call TRBJ2-3; 10 nucleotides line up with TRBD2. Trimming cost V 6 bases and J 7 bases; bases outside gene matches: 7. The CDR3 contains 14 residues. DNA for the CDR3: TGTGCCAGCAGCGAGCGGGAGGGAGGAAATACGCAGTATTTT. Encoded protein: CASSEREGGNTQYF.

There are many counts of this clonotype. The chain recombines TRBV7-9 with TRBJ1-1; maybe TRBD1 (5 bases). V was clipped by 2 bases and J by 5 bases, with 9 bases between them. Germline V gene sequence: CDR1 SEHNR, CDR2 FQNEAQ (reference sequence). The CDR3 is 13 residues long. The DNA for the CDR3 is TGTGCCAGCAGCTTATGGGGGGAGACTGAAGCTTTCTTT. Amino acids: CASSLWGETEAFF.

This clonotype was counted once. V and J are TRBV10-2 and TRBJ2-7; 11 nucleotides line up with TRBD2. The CDR3 has 17 amino acids. The germline V gene encodes CDR1 WSHSY and CDR2 SAAADI. V dropped 4 bases and J dropped 1; count of bases not matched to a gene: 9. This CDR3 reads CASSGPGTSGPSYEQYF. In DNA form, the CDR3 reads TGCGCCAGCAGTGGCCCCGGGACTAGCGGTCCTTCCTACGAGCAGTACTTC.

This clonotype was counted ten times or more. The chain links TRBV12-3 or TRBV12-4 to TRBJ2-7; no clear D. The germline V and J ends were trimmed by 3 bases and 0 bases, with 12 bases remaining between them. This CDR3 comprises 15 residues. CDR3 protein: CASSLSSESSYEQYF. The CDR3 DNA reads TGTGCCAGCAGTTTGTCGTCGGAGAGCTCCTACGAGCAGTACTTC.

A few counts support this clonotype. The rearrangement uses TRBV28 and TRBJ1-1; TRBD1 matches 9 bases. The CDR3 spans 16 residues. From germline, CDR1 is MDHEN and CDR2 SYDVKM. V gave up 4 bases and J gave up 10 bases; unmatched junction bases: 16. The CDR3 DNA follows: TGTGCCAGCAGTTCGGGGGACAGGGCCGATTCAAGTGGAGCTTTCTTT. This encodes CASSSGDRADSSGAFF. Drawing the rest from reference TRBV28 and TRBJ1-1, the complete variable domain is DVKVTQSSRYLVKRTGEKVFLECVQDMDHENMFWYRQDPGLGLRLIYFSYDVKMKEKGDIPEGYSVSREKKERFSLILESASTNQTSMYLCASSSGDRADSSGAFFGQGTRLTVV.

CDR3 bases: TGTGCCAGCAGTCGCGGTCGGACTAGCGGGAGCACAGATACGCAGTATTTT. Its protein is CASSRGRTSGSTDTQYF. V is TRBV12-3 or TRBV12-4 and J is TRBJ2-3, with 11 bases fitting TRBD2. This CDR3 is 17 amino acids long. J was trimmed by 0 bases and V by 5 bases; bases with no gene match: 7.

This clonotype was counted between two and nine times. The chain uses TRBV27 and TRBJ2-3; 10 bases agree with TRBD2. Germline V gives CDR1 MNHEY, CDR2 SMNVEV (reference sequence). CDR3 length equals 17 residues. J gave up 6 bases and V 2 bases, and 11 bases lay outside the gene matches. The CDR3 loop reads CASSLRLASGSPDTQYF. CDR3 nucleotide sequence: TGTGCCAGCAGTTTACGGCTAGCTAGCGGGAGTCCGGATACGCAGTATTTT.

This clonotype was recorded many times. The CDR3 is CASSYTYEQYF. The CDR3 DNA reads TGTGCCAGCAGCTATACATACGAGCAGTACTTC. The rearrangement uses TRBV7-9 and TRBJ2-7, with unresolved D. From germline, CDR1 is SEHNR and CDR2 FQNEAQ (reference sequence). The CDR3 extends over 11 amino acids. V lost 4 bases, J lost 4 bases, and 5 bases lay in between.

Regarding this clonotype: Relative to the germline gene, one junction end is altered; a read error may explain this. This chain joins TRBV2 and TRBJ1-4; D perhaps matches TRBD1 (5 bases). The germline V gene has CDR1 SNHLY and CDR2 FYNNEI. This CDR3 region has 15 residues. The CDR3 region is CASTGHPTTNEKPFF. In DNA form, the CDR3 reads TGTGCCAGCACAGGACACCCAACAACTAATGAAAAACCGTTTTTT.

The sample holds one count of this clonotype. The chain carries TRBV11-1 and TRBJ2-1; 12 nucleotides agree with TRBD2. Trimming at V came to 4 bases and at J to 3 bases, leaving 13 bases not matched to a gene. This CDR3 has 19 amino acids. Germline V lookup: CDR1 SGHAT, CDR2 FQDESV (reference sequence). CDR3 loop: CASSSPHGRTSGVYNEQFF. DNA for the CDR3: TGTGCCAGCAGCTCACCCCATGGAAGGACTAGCGGGGTCTACAATGAGCAGTTCTTC.

The chain has TRBV28 and TRBJ2-1; 7 bases map to TRBD2. Germline assignment: CDR1 MDHEN and CDR2 SYDVKM. Trimming at V came to 6 bases and at J to 6 bases, leaving 11 bases not matched to a gene. The CDR3 totals 15 residues. Written as DNA, the CDR3 is TGTGCCAGCAGCTACCCCTTGCGGGGGTCCAATGAGCAGTTCTTC. Translated: CASSYPLRGSNEQFF.

This chain uses TRBV4-1 with TRBJ2-7, with a possible D match to TRBD1 (6 bases). This CDR3 has 15 amino acids. Germline V gene sequence: CDR1 MGHRA, CDR2 YSYEKL. V lost 4 bases to trimming and J lost 2 bases, with 15 bases between them. CDR3 nucleotides: TGCGCCAGCAGCCCCCGGGACATTCTTACCTACGAGCAGTACTTC. Encoded protein: CASSPRDILTYEQYF.

In the case of this clonotype: One end of the junction is discordant with germline, which a read error may explain. The chain combines TRBV4-1 with TRBJ2-3, with 9 positions matching TRBD2. This CDR3 comprises 17 residues. The germline V gene has CDR1 MGHRA and CDR2 YSYEKL. The CDR3 nucleotides are TGCGCCAGCAGCCGAGAGACTAGCGGCCTGGGTACAGATACGCAGTGTTTT. It yields the protein CASSRETSGLGTDTQCF.

In this sample, this clonotype turned up a few times. The chain couples TRBV6-1 to TRBJ2-1; the D gene is possibly TRBD1 (6 bases). Germline-derived CDR1 and CDR2 are MNHNS and SASEGT. The CDR3 has 13 amino acids. Trimming stripped 7 bases from V and 8 bases from J, with 15 bases between. Written as DNA, the CDR3 is TGTGCCAGCACCATTACAGGGAGCGATGAGCAGTTCTTC. Protein sequence: CASTITGSDEQFF.

This clonotype was seen at least ten times. J is TRBJ1-6 and V is TRBV11-2, with 7 bases fitting TRBD1. The CDR3 extends over 16 amino acids. The V gene end was trimmed by 3 bases and the J gene end by 0 bases; junction bases not matched to a gene: 2. Germline assignment: CDR1 SGHAT and CDR2 FQNNGV. The CDR3 loop reads CASSLGQSSYNSPLHF. Written as DNA, the CDR3 is TGTGCCAGCAGCTTGGGACAGAGCTCCTATAATTCACCCCTCCACTTT.

This clonotype appeared many times. The chain uses TRBV7-9 and TRBJ1-1; no reliable D call. This CDR3 is 14 amino acids long. CDR1 is SEHNR, CDR2 FQNEAQ, per germline (reference sequence). Trimming removed 2 bases at V and 6 bases at J, with 13 bases between. As DNA, the CDR3 is TGTGCCAGCAGCTTAAGCGGCCTGGCGTCTGAAGCTTTCTTT. Protein: CASSLSGLASEAFF.

This clonotype was seen ten or more times. V usage is TRBV20-1 and J usage is TRBJ2-7; TRBD1 might be the D (6 bases). The germline CDR1 and CDR2 sequences are DFQATT and SNEGSKA (reference sequence). This CDR3 contains 14 residues. With 1 base removed from V and 7 bases from J, the gap between germline ends came to 17 bases. The CDR3: CSARVGGAPREQYF. The CDR3 DNA reads as TGCAGTGCTAGAGTAGGGGGAGCCCCCCGGGAGCAGTACTTC.